The 29 T cell receptor beta chains given below trace back to one sample, sequenced in a study of beta chain features in type 1 diabetes. General study results and limits: Moderately but significantly shorter TCRB CDR3s were found in Type 1 diabetes patients in all four CD4+ subsets.

Antigens for these TCRs are unknown. Every bit of the isolated RNA underwent reverse transcription, so sequencing read expressed TCRB transcripts. TCRdb's copy holds only in-frame clones and misses some; the assay was immunoSEQ multiplex PCR. The sample contains approximately 270,000 clones, about 13% of which appear only once. The sample taken for sequencing was naive CD4+ T cells from blood. Receptors originate from a man aged 25 to 40 with type 1 diabetes.

This clone has just a few counts. V is TRBV5-1 and J is TRBJ2-7; 12 bases are shared with TRBD2. In germline, CDR1 is SGHRS, CDR2 YFSETQ. CDR3 length equals 15 residues. Trimming took 2 bases from V and 4 from J; bases not matched to a gene: 4. In DNA, the CDR3 is TGCGCCAGCAGCTTACTAGCGGGAGGCCCATACGAGCAGTACTTC. The encoded protein is CASSLLAGGPYEQYF.

This clone was seen more than once but under ten times. The rearrangement links TRBV7-3 to TRBJ2-1, with 9 bases identical to TRBD2. The V gene's germline CDR1 is SGHTA and CDR2 FQGTGA. J lost 7 bases, V lost 5 bases, and 12 bases had no gene match. This CDR3 comprises 16 residues. CDR3 sequence reads: CASSVRGTAGGNEQFF. The CDR3 DNA sequence: TGTGCCAGCAGCGTCCGAGGGACAGCGGGAGGAAATGAGCAGTTCTTC.

The sample holds a few counts of this clone. The chain is built from TRBV28 and TRBJ1-1, with D perhaps TRBD1 (5 bases). The CDR3 runs 11 residues. Trimming shortened V by 6 bases and J by 10 bases, and 12 bases separated the two germline ends. CDR1 and CDR2 (germline): MDHEN, SYDVKM. CDR3 loop: CASRYQGRAFF. For the CDR3, the DNA is TGTGCCAGCAGGTATCAGGGAAGAGCTTTCTTT.

This clone was detected only a few times. The sample has other DNA sequences that encode this CDR3 too. The chain joins TRBV7-2 to TRBJ2-1, with TRBD1 as a possible D gene (6 bases). Per the germline V gene, CDR1 is SGHTA and CDR2 is FQGNSA. The CDR3 spans 14 residues. The ends were cut back, 3 bases at V and 3 bases at J, with 9 bases in the middle. CDR3 protein: CASSFDRSYNEQFF. CDR3 coding DNA: TGTGCCAGCAGCTTCGACAGGAGCTACAATGAGCAGTTCTTC.

The rearrangement uses TRBV5-1 and TRBJ2-5, with TRBD2 matching over 11 bases. V lost 4 bases, J lost 5 bases, and 10 bases stayed unmatched. The length of the CDR3 is 16 residues. The germline V gene encodes CDR1 SGHRS and CDR2 YFSETQ. The CDR3 is CASSKGTSGPTETQYF. CDR3 sequence (DNA): TGCGCCAGCAGCAAGGGGACTAGCGGTCCGACGGAGACCCAGTACTTC.

This clone turned up a few times. The CDR3 sequence is CASSLGAGLDEQFF. The CDR3 DNA reads TGTGCCAGCAGCTTAGGAGCGGGACTGGATGAGCAGTTCTTC. The chain employs TRBV7-9 and TRBJ2-1; 7 nucleotides align to TRBD2. The CDR3 has 14 residues. V lost 1 base to trimming and J lost 8 bases; unmatched junction nucleotides: 5. Germline CDR1 reads SEHNR; CDR2 reads FQNEAQ (reference sequence).

The V gene is TRBV20-1, the J gene TRBJ2-7, with unresolved D. V was pared by 3 bases and J by 4 bases, with 7 bases between. The CDR3 has 11 residues. Per germline, CDR1 DFQATT and CDR2 SNEGSKA (reference sequence). CDR3 in amino acids: CSASAPYEQYF. The CDR3 DNA follows: TGCAGTGCTAGCGCGCCATACGAGCAGTACTTC.

This clone showed up just a few times. CDR3 region: CATATSGRYNEQFF. The CDR3 nucleotides are TGTGCCACCGCGACTAGCGGGAGGTACAATGAGCAGTTCTTC. The rearrangement joins TRBV2 to TRBJ2-1; 13 bases match TRBD2. CDR3 length: 14 residues. Germline V gene data show CDR1 as SNHLY and CDR2 as FYNNEI. Trimming at V came to 10 bases and at J to 4 bases, leaving 4 bases not matched to a gene.

This clone has just a few counts. The chain joins TRBV4-3 to TRBJ2-3, with a possible D match to TRBD2 (6 bases). Trimming pared 0 bases from V and 1 base from J, leaving 11 bases between. The V gene's germline CDR1 is LGHNA and CDR2 YSLEER. The CDR3 runs 16 residues. Written as DNA, the CDR3 is TGCGCCAGCAGCCAAGACGGAGGGTCCGGCACAGATACGCAGTATTTT. Its translation: CASSQDGGSGTDTQYF.

The CDR3 region has the DNA TGTGCCAGCAGCCTCCGACGGACAGTTGGAAACACCATATATTTT. It yields the protein CASSLRRTVGNTIYF. The gene calls are TRBV7-9 and TRBJ1-3; perhaps TRBD1 as D (6 bases). Germline CDR1 SEHNR, CDR2 FQNEAQ (reference sequence). This CDR3 has 15 residues. V was pared by 5 bases and J by 3 bases, with 14 bases between.

The V call is TRBV11-1, the J call TRBJ2-1; 7 bases line up with TRBD1. Per the germline V gene, CDR1 is SGHAT and CDR2 is FQDESV (reference sequence). There are 16 residues in the CDR3. V gave up 5 bases and J gave up 4 bases; unmatched junction bases: 11. The CDR3: CASSLPITGVYNEQFF. The CDR3 DNA is TGTGCCAGCAGCCTCCCCATCACAGGGGTTTACAATGAGCAGTTCTTC.

This rearrangement joins TRBV30 to TRBJ1-5; TRBD1 agrees at 9 bases. V lost 8 bases, J lost 0 bases, and 8 bases stayed unmatched. Germline assignment: CDR1 GTSNPN and CDR2 SVGIG (reference sequence). The CDR3 is 15 amino acids. The CDR3 DNA reads TGTGCCACCGGGACAGGGTCGCTTAGCAATCAGCCCCAGCATTTT. Protein product: CATGTGSLSNQPQHF.

The genes are TRBV2 and TRBJ2-7, with D possibly being TRBD1 (6 bases). The CDR3 contains 15 residues. Germline CDR1 is SNHLY and CDR2 is FYNNEI. V was trimmed by 11 bases and J by 2 bases, leaving 22 bases between them. This CDR3 is CASKGETPPPYEQYF. The CDR3 DNA is TGTGCCTCCAAGGGGGAGACCCCTCCCCCCTACGAGCAGTACTTC.

The genes are TRBV9 and TRBJ2-7, with 9 bases lining up with TRBD1. This CDR3 has 15 residues. Germline loops: CDR1 SGDLS, CDR2 YYNGEE. V was clipped by 2 bases and J by 3 bases; unmatched bases: 6. DNA for the CDR3: TGTGCCAGCAGCGTTTCGGACAGGGGATACTACGAGCAGTACTTC. Encoded protein: CASSVSDRGYYEQYF.

This chain joins TRBV7-2 and TRBJ1-1; D possibly corresponds to TRBD1 (5 bases). The germline V gene has CDR1 SGHTA and CDR2 FQGNSA. This CDR3 has 14 amino acids. V was cut by 8 bases and J by 0 bases, with 13 bases left in between. CDR3 DNA: TGTGCCAGCCAAGACAGTGTCATGAACACTGAAGCTTTCTTT. Encoded protein: CASQDSVMNTEAFF.

This clone was detected a few times. This chain connects TRBV6-6 to TRBJ2-7; 11 bases fit TRBD2. V lost 10 bases, J lost 5 bases, and 4 bases stayed unmatched. Per germline, CDR1 MNHNY and CDR2 SVGAGI (reference sequence). This CDR3 is built from 12 residues. The chain's CDR3 is CATQLAGDEQYF. CDR3 in DNA: TGTGCCACCCAACTAGCGGGGGACGAGCAGTACTTC.

The chain has TRBV18 and TRBJ2-7; 7 bases are shared with TRBD2. Trimming removed 3 bases from V and 1 base from J; junction bases left unmatched: 6. The length of the CDR3 is 15 residues. CDR1 and CDR2 from the germline V gene are KGHSH and LQKENI. Here the CDR3 DNA reads TGTGCCAGCTCACCTGATGGACTAGGTTCCTACGAGCAGTACTTC. Translating gives CASSPDGLGSYEQYF.

The chain links TRBV28 to TRBJ2-3; 7 bases are shared with TRBD2. V trimming: 2 bases; J trimming: 1 base; junction bases outside the gene matches: 3. Germline lookup yields CDR1 MDHEN and CDR2 SYDVKM. CDR3 length: 15 residues. The CDR3 protein is CASSLGGGGTDTQYF. CDR3 nucleotides: TGTGCCAGCAGTTTAGGGGGGGGTGGCACAGATACGCAGTATTTT. The complete variable domain, with remaining parts taken from reference TRBV28 and TRBJ2-3, reads DVKVTQSSRYLVKRTGEKVFLECVQDMDHENMFWYRQDPGLGLRLIYFSYDVKMKEKGDIPEGYSVSREKKERFSLILESASTNQTSMYLCASSLGGGGTDTQYFGPGTRLTVL.

This clone was found a few times. J is TRBJ2-3 and V is TRBV28; 10 nucleotides line up with TRBD1. Germline V gene lookup returns CDR1 MDHEN and CDR2 SYDVKM. Unmatched junction bases numbered 6, after V lost 5 bases and J lost 4 bases. This CDR3 spans 15 amino acids. The CDR3 protein is CASSKDRGRPDTQYF. CDR3 DNA: TGTGCCAGCAGTAAAGACAGGGGGCGCCCAGATACGCAGTATTTT.

This clone showed up just a few times. The gene calls are TRBV4-3 and TRBJ2-1, with TRBD1 matching over 8 bases. Germline lookup yields CDR1 LGHNA and CDR2 YSLEER. The CDR3 runs 15 residues. The V segment lost 4 bases and the J segment 5 bases; nucleotides outside the gene matches: 7. The CDR3 protein is CASSLGTGLDNEQFF. CDR3 bases: TGCGCCAGCAGCCTCGGGACAGGTCTCGACAATGAGCAGTTCTTC.

There are a few counts of this clone. J is TRBJ1-2 and V is TRBV28, with 8 bases lining up with TRBD1. CDR1 MDHEN and CDR2 SYDVKM come from the germline V gene. The junction had 6 bases not matched to a gene; V was cut back by 5 bases and J by 7 bases. CDR3 length: 13 amino acids. CDR3 protein: CASSTTGGGGYTF. The CDR3 DNA reads TGTGCCAGCAGTACCACAGGGGGAGGTGGCTACACCTTC.

Concerning this clone: In the same sample, other DNA sequences code for this CDR3. The chain recombines TRBV6-5 with TRBJ2-7, with 8 bases identical to TRBD2. The CDR3 is 15 residues long. Trimming cost V 0 bases and J 1 base; bases outside gene matches: 2. Germline assignment: CDR1 MNHEY and CDR2 SVGAGI. CDR3 sequence: CASSYSIAGSYEQYF. The CDR3 bases are TGTGCCAGCAGTTACTCAATAGCGGGGTCCTACGAGCAGTACTTC.

The rearrangement joins TRBV7-3 to TRBJ2-7; 9 bases map to TRBD1. CDR1 and CDR2 from the germline V gene are SGHTA and FQGTGA. Trimming removed 3 bases from V and 1 base from J; junction bases left unmatched: 7. This CDR3 comprises 16 residues. Here the CDR3 reads CASSFQQGAVSYEQYF. The CDR3 DNA reads TGTGCCAGCAGCTTCCAACAGGGGGCAGTTTCCTACGAGCAGTACTTC.

This clone occurred a few times. The chain joins TRBV25-1 to TRBJ1-5; 8 bases agree with TRBD1. The junction had 2 bases not matched to a gene; V was cut back by 6 bases and J by 4 bases. This CDR3 contains 13 residues. Germline V gene sequence: CDR1 MGHDK, CDR2 SYGVNS. CDR3 loop: CASSGQGNQPQHF. The CDR3, as DNA: TGTGCCAGCAGCGGACAGGGAAATCAGCCCCAGCATTTT.

V gene TRBV18 combines with J gene TRBJ2-7; perhaps TRBD1 as D (5 bases). The CDR3 spans 14 residues. V was trimmed by 6 bases and J by 1 base, leaving 13 bases between them. Germline CDR1 KGHSH, CDR2 LQKENI. CDR3 DNA sequence: TGTGCCAGCTCCTCAACAGGACCGTCCTACGAGCAGTACTTC. It encodes CASSSTGPSYEQYF.

This clone was observed a few times. The J gene is TRBJ2-1, the V gene TRBV7-9; 7 bases match TRBD1. Unmatched junction bases numbered 9, after V lost 5 bases and J lost 2 bases. This CDR3 spans 16 amino acids. Per germline, CDR1 SEHNR and CDR2 FQNEAQ (reference sequence). CDR3 bases: TGTGCCAGCAGCCATCATGACAGGGCAACCTACAATGAGCAGTTCTTC. This gives the protein CASSHHDRATYNEQFF. Drawing the rest from reference TRBV7-9 and TRBJ2-1, the complete variable domain is DTGVSQNPRHKITKRGQNVTFRCDPISEHNRLYWYRQTLGQGPEFLTYFQNEAQLEKSRLLSDRFSAERPKGSFSTLEIQRTEQGDSAMYLCASSHHDRATYNEQFFGPGTRLTVL.

This clone appeared a few times. V and J are TRBV15 and TRBJ2-1; 10 bases are a match to TRBD2. Germline CDR1 reads LNHNV; CDR2 reads YYDKDF (reference sequence). The V gene end was trimmed by 1 base and the J gene end by 4 bases; junction bases not matched to a gene: 4. CDR3 length equals 16 residues. The CDR3 DNA reads as TGTGCCACCAGCAGAGGCGGGACTAGCGATTACAATGAGCAGTTCTTC. This codes for CATSRGGTSDYNEQFF.

The rearrangement links TRBV7-3 to TRBJ2-3, with no clear D. The germline V and J ends were trimmed by 4 bases and 1 base, with 6 bases remaining between them. This CDR3 comprises 13 residues. Germline V gene sequence: CDR1 SGHTA, CDR2 FQGTGA. CDR3 nucleotides: TGTGCCAGCAGCTCCAGCGGCACAGATACGCAGTATTTT. Protein sequence: CASSSSGTDTQYF.

The chain couples TRBV20-1 to TRBJ2-7, with D possibly being TRBD2 (5 bases). Deletions cut 0 bases from V and 7 bases from J, with 7 bases between. From germline, CDR1 is DFQATT and CDR2 SNEGSKA (reference sequence). The CDR3 is 11 amino acids. As DNA, the CDR3 is TGCAGTGCTAGAGATAGGAGGGAGCAGTACTTC. Residues: CSARDRREQYF.